Listed below are T cell receptor beta chains from one sample, sequenced in a study of shared clonotypes between healthy human individuals. Data came from immunoSEQ multiplex PCR; TCRdb stores just in-frame clones and leaves some out. The repertoire holds 550,000 to 700,000 clones, with around four fifths as singletons. Material: memory CD4+ T cells sorted from blood. The receptors come from a woman aged 30 to 39 in good health. The CDR3 runs from the conserved cysteine through the conserved F or W. The order of the fields is CDR3 protein, CDR3 DNA, D gene, J gene, clone size, V gene. D genes are given only for firm matches. Clone size is shown for a subset of rows, as once, few, many or a class of expanded clone.

CDR3aa: CASSRTGVYEQYF
CDR3nt: TGTGCCAGCAGTCGCACAGGAGTCTACGAGCAGTACTTC
d_gene: .
j_gene: TRBJ2-7
abundance: .
v_gene: TRBV7-9

CDR3aa: CASSQEVTGELFF
CDR3nt: TGTGCCAGCAGCCAAGAAGTCACCGGGGAGCTGTTTTTT
d_gene: .
j_gene: TRBJ2-2
abundance: .
v_gene: TRBV11-3

CDR3aa: CAISANLGEQFF
CDR3nt: TGTGCCATCAGTGCGAACTTGGGTGAGCAGTTCTTC
d_gene: .
j_gene: TRBJ2-1
abundance: few
v_gene: TRBV10-3

CDR3aa: CATSRSLARESGELFF
CDR3nt: TGTGCCACCAGCAGGTCCCTTGCCAGGGAGTCCGGGGAGCTGTTTTTT
d_gene: .
j_gene: TRBJ2-2
abundance: .
v_gene: TRBV15

CDR3aa: CASSLAGVSNEKLFF
CDR3nt: TGCGCCAGCAGCTTGGCCGGGGTGTCTAATGAAAAACTGTTTTTT
d_gene: .
j_gene: TRBJ1-4
abundance: few
v_gene: TRBV5-1

CDR3aa: CASSRTGPYGYTF
CDR3nt: TGTGCCAGCAGCCGGACGGGTCCTTATGGCTACACCTTC
d_gene: .
j_gene: TRBJ1-2
abundance: .
v_gene: TRBV28

CDR3aa: CASSQDGLRSLFF
CDR3nt: TGCGCCAGCAGCCAAGATGGCCTGAGGTCGCTGTTTTTT
d_gene: .
j_gene: TRBJ1-4
abundance: once
v_gene: TRBV4-1

CDR3aa: CASTRQGAIEAFF
CDR3nt: TGTGCCAGCACGAGACAGGGGGCAATTGAAGCTTTCTTT
d_gene: TRBD1
j_gene: TRBJ1-1
abundance: .
v_gene: TRBV28

CDR3aa: CASSIRLGQTGELFF
CDR3nt: TGCGCCAGCAGCATCCGACTAGGTCAGACCGGGGAGCTGTTTTTT
d_gene: .
j_gene: TRBJ2-2
abundance: once
v_gene: TRBV5-1

CDR3aa: CASSLAVASGREAEQYF
CDR3nt: TGCGCCAGCAGCTTGGCGGTGGCGAGCGGGAGGGAGGCCGAGCAGTACTTC
d_gene: TRBD2
j_gene: TRBJ2-7
abundance: .
v_gene: TRBV5-1

CDR3aa: CASRDRGRTEAFF
CDR3nt: TGTGCCAGCAGAGACAGGGGTCGCACTGAAGCTTTCTTT
d_gene: TRBD1
j_gene: TRBJ1-1
abundance: many
v_gene: TRBV2

CDR3aa: CASSDGVLGEAFF
CDR3nt: TGTGCCAGCAGTGACGGAGTATTGGGTGAAGCTTTCTTT
d_gene: .
j_gene: TRBJ1-1
abundance: .
v_gene: TRBV6-5

CDR3aa: CASSPEAGAYNEQFF
CDR3nt: TGCGCCAGCAGCCCGGAAGCGGGAGCCTACAATGAGCAGTTCTTC
d_gene: TRBD2
j_gene: TRBJ2-1
abundance: .
v_gene: TRBV5-1

CDR3aa: CAISESEGLAGPYNEQFF
CDR3nt: TGTGCCATCAGTGAGTCTGAGGGACTAGCGGGTCCCTACAATGAGCAGTTCTTC
d_gene: TRBD2
j_gene: TRBJ2-1
abundance: .
v_gene: TRBV10-3

CDR3aa: CASSRGGATNEKLFF
CDR3nt: TGTGCCAGCAGCAGGGGTGGTGCAACTAATGAAAAACTGTTTTTT
d_gene: .
j_gene: TRBJ1-4
abundance: .
v_gene: TRBV5-4

CDR3aa: CASRKSVFSNQPQHF
CDR3nt: TGTGCCAGCAGGAAATCGGTTTTTAGCAATCAGCCCCAGCATTTT
d_gene: .
j_gene: TRBJ1-5
abundance: .
v_gene: TRBV6-5

CDR3aa: CASSLSTGSLIHEQYF
CDR3nt: TGTGCCAGTAGTCTATCGACAGGGAGCCTAATCCACGAGCAGTACTTC
d_gene: TRBD1
j_gene: TRBJ2-7
abundance: .
v_gene: TRBV19

CDR3aa: CSAADNYGYTF
CDR3nt: TGCAGTGCCGCCGACAACTATGGCTACACCTTC
d_gene: .
j_gene: TRBJ1-2
abundance: many
v_gene: TRBV20-1

CDR3aa: CASSSPGQGREKLFF
CDR3nt: TGTGCCAGCAGTTCACCGGGACAGGGTCGGGAAAAACTGTTTTTT
d_gene: TRBD1
j_gene: TRBJ1-4
abundance: few
v_gene: TRBV28

CDR3aa: CASSLRGAYGYTF
CDR3nt: TGTGCCAGCAGTTTGCGGGGAGCCTATGGCTACACCTTC
d_gene: .
j_gene: TRBJ1-2
abundance: few
v_gene: TRBV28

CDR3aa: CASRFGLAATGELFF
CDR3nt: TGTGCCAGCAGATTCGGACTAGCGGCCACCGGGGAGCTGTTTTTT
d_gene: TRBD2
j_gene: TRBJ2-2
abundance: few
v_gene: TRBV6-5

CDR3aa: CASSLAQSSYNEQFF
CDR3nt: TGTGCCAGCAGCTTAGCACAGAGCTCCTACAATGAGCAGTTCTTC
d_gene: .
j_gene: TRBJ2-1
abundance: .
v_gene: TRBV7-8

CDR3aa: CASSLEKASGYTGELFF
CDR3nt: TGTGCCAGCAGCTTGGAGAAGGCTAGCGGTTACACCGGGGAGCTGTTTTTT
d_gene: TRBD2
j_gene: TRBJ2-2
abundance: .
v_gene: TRBV5-4

CDR3aa: CASSPGLAGPSPDIQYF
CDR3nt: TGTGCCAGTAGTCCGGGACTAGCGGGACCTAGCCCGGACATTCAGTACTTC
d_gene: TRBD2
j_gene: TRBJ2-4
abundance: .
v_gene: TRBV19

CDR3aa: CASSRDRASEAFF
CDR3nt: TGTGCCAGCAGCCGGGACAGGGCGTCTGAAGCTTTCTTT
d_gene: TRBD1
j_gene: TRBJ1-1
abundance: few
v_gene: TRBV6-1

CDR3aa: CASSSQGVQYEQYF
CDR3nt: TGTGCCAGCAGCTCCCAGGGAGTACAGTACGAGCAGTACTTC
d_gene: .
j_gene: TRBJ2-7
abundance: .
v_gene: TRBV7-2

CDR3aa: CASSENSLSGELFF
CDR3nt: TGTGCCAGCAGTGAAAATAGTTTGAGCGGGGAGCTGTTTTTT
d_gene: .
j_gene: TRBJ2-2
abundance: .
v_gene: TRBV2

CDR3aa: CASSSSGSSYNEQFF
CDR3nt: TGTGCCAGCAGTTCTAGCGGGAGCTCTTACAATGAGCAGTTCTTC
d_gene: TRBD2
j_gene: TRBJ2-1
abundance: .
v_gene: TRBV27

CDR3aa: CASRAPGGAYEQYF
CDR3nt: TGTGCCAGCAGGGCCCCTGGGGGGGCCTACGAGCAGTACTTC
d_gene: TRBD2
j_gene: TRBJ2-7
abundance: .
v_gene: TRBV6-5

CDR3aa: CASSYAAFMNTEAFF
CDR3nt: TGTGCCAGCAGTTACGCAGCATTTATGAACACTGAAGCTTTCTTT
d_gene: .
j_gene: TRBJ1-1
abundance: .
v_gene: TRBV6-5

CDR3aa: CASSDRANEKLFF
CDR3nt: TGTGCCAGCAGCGACAGGGCTAATGAAAAACTGTTTTTT
d_gene: TRBD1
j_gene: TRBJ1-4
abundance: .
v_gene: TRBV27

CDR3aa: CASSRTGKTQETQYF
CDR3nt: TGCGCCAGCTCAAGGACAGGGAAAACCCAAGAGACCCAGTACTTC
d_gene: TRBD1
j_gene: TRBJ2-5
abundance: once
v_gene: TRBV5-1

CDR3aa: CASSQVGVGLSYGYTF
CDR3nt: TGCGCCAGCAGCCAAGTGGGCGTGGGTTTAAGCTATGGCTACACCTTC
d_gene: .
j_gene: TRBJ1-2
abundance: once
v_gene: TRBV4-1

CDR3aa: CASSLVFAQYF
CDR3nt: TGTGCCAGCAGCTTAGTGTTTGCGCAGTATTTT
d_gene: .
j_gene: TRBJ2-3
abundance: .
v_gene: TRBV28

CDR3aa: CSVDGTGGGTDTQYF
CDR3nt: TGCAGCGTTGACGGGACAGGGGGCGGGACAGATACGCAGTATTTT
d_gene: TRBD1
j_gene: TRBJ2-3
abundance: .
v_gene: TRBV29-1

CDR3aa: CASSPGLASNTGELFF
CDR3nt: TGTGCCAGCAGCCCGGGACTAGCGAGTAACACCGGGGAGCTGTTTTTT
d_gene: TRBD2
j_gene: TRBJ2-2
abundance: .
v_gene: TRBV7-2

CDR3aa: CASSFTGTDSYEQYF
CDR3nt: TGCGCCAGCAGCTTTACCGGGACTGACTCCTACGAGCAGTACTTC
d_gene: .
j_gene: TRBJ2-7
abundance: .
v_gene: TRBV5-1

CDR3aa: CASSLAAGGFYEQYF
CDR3nt: TGCGCCAGCAGCTTGGCTGCGGGAGGTTTCTACGAGCAGTACTTC
d_gene: TRBD2
j_gene: TRBJ2-7
abundance: .
v_gene: TRBV5-1

CDR3aa: CASSLATTLNTEAFF
CDR3nt: TGTGCCAGCAGCTTGGCCACGACCTTGAACACTGAAGCTTTCTTT
d_gene: .
j_gene: TRBJ1-1
abundance: .
v_gene: TRBV5-8

CDR3aa: CASSAGFYEQYF
CDR3nt: TGTGCCAGCAGCGCAGGGTTCTACGAGCAGTACTTC
d_gene: .
j_gene: TRBJ2-7
abundance: .
v_gene: TRBV11-2

CDR3aa: CASREEGLYGYTF
CDR3nt: TGTGCCAGCAGAGAGGAGGGCCTCTATGGCTACACCTTC
d_gene: .
j_gene: TRBJ1-2
abundance: .
v_gene: TRBV2

CDR3aa: CASSLDGDPSIYEQYF
CDR3nt: TGCGCCAGCAGCTTGGATGGCGACCCGAGCATCTACGAGCAGTACTTC
d_gene: .
j_gene: TRBJ2-7
abundance: .
v_gene: TRBV5-1

CDR3aa: CASSLNQDGFGGYTF
CDR3nt: TGTGCCAGCAGCTTGAATCAGGACGGGTTTGGGGGCTACACCTTC
d_gene: .
j_gene: TRBJ1-2
abundance: once
v_gene: TRBV5-4

CDR3aa: CASSLGGRYINEQFF
CDR3nt: TGCGCCAGCAGCTTGGGGGGCCGGTATATCAATGAGCAGTTCTTC
d_gene: .
j_gene: TRBJ2-1
abundance: .
v_gene: TRBV5-1

CDR3aa: CASSLPGTGAKNIQYF
CDR3nt: TGTGCCAGCAGTTTACCGGGAACTGGGGCCAAAAACATTCAGTACTTC
d_gene: .
j_gene: TRBJ2-4
abundance: .
v_gene: TRBV28

CDR3aa: CASSVVQGPEAFF
CDR3nt: TGTGCCAGCAGTGTTGTCCAGGGGCCTGAAGCTTTCTTT
d_gene: .
j_gene: TRBJ1-1
abundance: once
v_gene: TRBV6-5

CDR3aa: CASSDPVGRSYTF
CDR3nt: TGTGCCAGCAGTGACCCGGTTGGTAGGAGCTACACCTTC
d_gene: .
j_gene: TRBJ1-2
abundance: .
v_gene: TRBV6-4

CDR3aa: CASSLKAQAGTEAFF
CDR3nt: TGTGCCAGCAGCTTAAAAGCACAGGCCGGCACTGAAGCTTTCTTT
d_gene: .
j_gene: TRBJ1-1
abundance: few
v_gene: TRBV7-9

CDR3aa: CASTHSYVENEKLFF
CDR3nt: TGTGCCAGCACCCACTCGTATGTTGAAAACGAGAAACTGTTTTTT
d_gene: .
j_gene: TRBJ1-4
abundance: .
v_gene: TRBV28

CDR3aa: CAWRSGTSGSFPETQYF
CDR3nt: TGTGCCTGGAGATCCGGGACTAGCGGGAGCTTTCCGGAGACCCAGTACTTC
d_gene: TRBD2
j_gene: TRBJ2-5
abundance: .
v_gene: TRBV30